This T cell receptor beta chain was sequenced for a study of early T cells in non-severe SARS-CoV-2 infection. Study results and caveats: The VDJdb matching leaned toward anti-spike CD8 responses and overlooked private and CD4 specificities.

The CDR3 is made up of 16 amino acids. Trimming took off 4 bases at V and 6 bases at J, with 21 bases between the two ends. Germline-derived CDR1 and CDR2 are SGHTA and FQGTGA. As for this clonotype: Its antigen is still unknown.

TCRdb re-derived calls from the 5' RACE reads in MiXCR, one entry per CDR3 protein. The table records more than 85,000 distinct CDR3 sequences, 10% to 15% of them present only once. V is TRBV7-3 and J is TRBJ1-1; D perhaps matches TRBD1 (6 bases). The sample was whole blood. This receptor was taken from an adult who was a healthcare worker with PCR-confirmed SARS-CoV-2 infection or an uninfected control (not recorded which). The CDR3 DNA reads as TGTGCCAGCAGCTCGAGGGGAGCGGGGGCCCGGGCTGAAGCTTTCTTT. The encoded protein is CASSSRGAGARAEAFF.